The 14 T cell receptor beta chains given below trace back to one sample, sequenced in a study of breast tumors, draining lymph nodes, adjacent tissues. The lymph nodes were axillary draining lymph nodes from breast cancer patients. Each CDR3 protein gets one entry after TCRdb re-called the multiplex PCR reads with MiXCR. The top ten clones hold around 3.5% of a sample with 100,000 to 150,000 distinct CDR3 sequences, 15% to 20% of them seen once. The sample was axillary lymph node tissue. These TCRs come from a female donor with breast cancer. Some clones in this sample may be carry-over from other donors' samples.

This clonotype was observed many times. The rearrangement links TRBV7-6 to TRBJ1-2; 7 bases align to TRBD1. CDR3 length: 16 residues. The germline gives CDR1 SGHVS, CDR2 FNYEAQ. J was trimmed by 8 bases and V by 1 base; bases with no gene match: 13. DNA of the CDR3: TGTGCCAGCAGCTTAGAGGAGGGTGACAGGGTGAGCGGCTACACCTTC. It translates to CASSLEEGDRVSGYTF. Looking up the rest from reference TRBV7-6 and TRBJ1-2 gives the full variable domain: GAGVSQSPRYKVTKRGQDVALRCDPISGHVSLYWYRQALGQGPEFLTYFNYEAQQDKSGLPNDRFSAERPEGSISTLTIQRTEQRDSAMYRCASSLEEGDRVSGYTFGSGTRLTVV.

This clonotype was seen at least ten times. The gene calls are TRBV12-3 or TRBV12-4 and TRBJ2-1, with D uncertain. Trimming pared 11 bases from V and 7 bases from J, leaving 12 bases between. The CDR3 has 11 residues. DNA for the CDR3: TGTGCCTCAGGTTTGAGGAATGAGCAGTTCTTC. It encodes CASGLRNEQFF.

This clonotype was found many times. CDR3 DNA: TGTGCCAGCAGCTTGGAAGGAAATTCACCCCTCCACTTT. Its protein product is CASSLEGNSPLHF. The chain has TRBV5-6 and TRBJ1-6; D is uncertain. The CDR3 extends over 13 amino acids. Trimming removed 0 bases from V and 7 bases from J, with 5 bases in between. Germline-derived CDR1 and CDR2 are SGHDT and YYEEEE.

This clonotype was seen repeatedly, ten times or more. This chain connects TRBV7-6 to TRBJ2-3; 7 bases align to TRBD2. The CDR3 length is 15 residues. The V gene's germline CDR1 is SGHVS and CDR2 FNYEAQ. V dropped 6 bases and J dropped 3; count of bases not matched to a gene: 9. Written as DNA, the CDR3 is TGTGCCAGCAGGCGACTAGCTGTTACGACAGATACGCAGTATTTT. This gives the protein CASRRLAVTTDTQYF.

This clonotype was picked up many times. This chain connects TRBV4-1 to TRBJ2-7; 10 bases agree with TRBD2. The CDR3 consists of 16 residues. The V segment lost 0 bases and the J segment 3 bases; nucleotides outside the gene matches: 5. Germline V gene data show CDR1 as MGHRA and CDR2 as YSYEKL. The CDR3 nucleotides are TGCGCCAGCAGCCAAGATCGTCTAGCGGGAGTCTACGAGCAGTACTTC. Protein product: CASSQDRLAGVYEQYF.

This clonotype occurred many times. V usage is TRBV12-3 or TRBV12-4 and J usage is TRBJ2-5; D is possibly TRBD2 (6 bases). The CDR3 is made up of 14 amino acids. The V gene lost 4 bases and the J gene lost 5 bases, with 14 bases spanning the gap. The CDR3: CASSSAGRGETQYF. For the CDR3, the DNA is TGTGCCAGCAGTTCGGCGGGACGGGGGGAGACCCAGTACTTC.

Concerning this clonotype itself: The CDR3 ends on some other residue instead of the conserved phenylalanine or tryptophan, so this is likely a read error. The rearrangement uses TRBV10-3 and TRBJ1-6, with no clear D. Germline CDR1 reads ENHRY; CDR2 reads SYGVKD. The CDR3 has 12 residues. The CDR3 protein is CTISESYSPLHL. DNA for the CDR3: TGTACCATCAGTGAGTCCTATTCACCCCTCCACCTT.

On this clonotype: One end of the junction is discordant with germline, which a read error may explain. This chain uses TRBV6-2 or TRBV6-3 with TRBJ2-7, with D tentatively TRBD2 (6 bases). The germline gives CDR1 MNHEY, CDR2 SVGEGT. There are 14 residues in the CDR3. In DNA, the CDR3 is TGTGCCAGCAGTTCCCAGGGCGGGAAAAGCGAGCGGTACTTC. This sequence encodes CASSSQGGKSERYF.

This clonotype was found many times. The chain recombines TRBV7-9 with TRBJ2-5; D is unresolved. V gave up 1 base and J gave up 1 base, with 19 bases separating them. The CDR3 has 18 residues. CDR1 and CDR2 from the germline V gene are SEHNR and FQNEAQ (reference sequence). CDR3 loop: CASSLESRRGRIQETQYF. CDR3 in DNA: TGTGCCAGCAGCTTAGAATCTCGTAGAGGAAGAATCCAAGAGACCCAGTACTTC.

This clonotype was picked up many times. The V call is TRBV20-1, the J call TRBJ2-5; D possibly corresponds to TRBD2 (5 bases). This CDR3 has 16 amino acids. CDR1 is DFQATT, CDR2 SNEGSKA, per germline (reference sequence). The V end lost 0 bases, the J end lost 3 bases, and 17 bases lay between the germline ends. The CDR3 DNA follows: TGCAGTGCTAGAGATCCACTGACTACCCACAAAGAGACCCAGTACTTC. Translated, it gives CSARDPLTTHKETQYF.

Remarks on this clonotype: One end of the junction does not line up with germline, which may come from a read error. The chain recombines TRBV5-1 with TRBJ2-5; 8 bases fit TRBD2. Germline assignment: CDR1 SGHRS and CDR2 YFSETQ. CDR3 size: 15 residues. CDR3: CASSLQAPAGEAQYF. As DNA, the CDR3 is TGCGCCAGCAGCTTACAGGCACCAGCGGGAGAGGCCCAGTACTTC.

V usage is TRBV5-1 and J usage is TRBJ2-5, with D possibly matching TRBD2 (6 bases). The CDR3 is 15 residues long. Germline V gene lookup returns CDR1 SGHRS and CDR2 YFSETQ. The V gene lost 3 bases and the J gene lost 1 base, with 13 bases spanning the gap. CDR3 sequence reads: CASSSAPGLQETQYF. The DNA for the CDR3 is TGCGCCAGCAGCTCGGCGCCGGGACTCCAAGAGACCCAGTACTTC.

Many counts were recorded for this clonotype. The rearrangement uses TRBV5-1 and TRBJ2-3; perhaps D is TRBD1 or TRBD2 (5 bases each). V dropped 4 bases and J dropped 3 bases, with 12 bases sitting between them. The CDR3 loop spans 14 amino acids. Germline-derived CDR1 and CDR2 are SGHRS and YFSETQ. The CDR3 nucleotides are TGCGCCAGCAGCCTGGGGGACGCTACAGATACGCAGTATTTT. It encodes CASSLGDATDTQYF.

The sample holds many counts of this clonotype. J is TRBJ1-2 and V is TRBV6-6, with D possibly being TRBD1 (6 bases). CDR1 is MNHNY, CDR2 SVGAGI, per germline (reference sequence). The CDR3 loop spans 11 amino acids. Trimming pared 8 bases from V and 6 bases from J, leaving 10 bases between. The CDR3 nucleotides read TGTGCCAGCGCACAGGGCGATGGCTACACCTTC. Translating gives CASAQGDGYTF.